Shown below are 25 T cell receptor beta chains from a single sample sequenced in a study of T cell clones after liver transplantation (dated by TCRdb to the late 2010s). Library method: the immunoSEQ multiplex PCR assay. TCRdb re-hosts the immuneACCESS table, in-frame sequences only. Its copies lack some clones; in the studies checked, an unresolved V gene accounts for under half of them, and the cause for the rest is not known. The sample table lists about 15,000 clones, 82% of them with a count of one. The ten largest clones represent approximately 28% of the sample. The sample was CD8+ T cells from blood, taken approximately 45 months after liver transplant. The receptors originated from a human patient who received a liver transplant. After a transplant, some of the T cells may come from the graft donor.

This clone was detected only once. The J gene is TRBJ2-6, the V gene TRBV28; no reliable D call. Germline V lookup: CDR1 MDHEN, CDR2 SYDVKM. This CDR3 contains 14 residues. Between the trimmed V and J ends, which lost 10 bases and 1 base, there was a span of 11 bases. The CDR3 protein is CATNVGSGANVLTF. The CDR3, as DNA: TGTGCCACCAATGTAGGGTCTGGGGCCAACGTCCTGACTTTC.

This chain links TRBV6-1 with TRBJ2-7; D uncertain. Trimming removed 7 bases at V and 5 bases at J, with 18 bases between. CDR1 MNHNS and CDR2 SASEGT come from the germline V gene. The CDR3 covers 14 residues. The CDR3 is CASTSAARIHEQYF. The DNA for the CDR3 is TGTGCCAGCACCTCAGCTGCTAGAATTCACGAGCAGTACTTC.

This chain joins TRBV27 and TRBJ1-4, with D perhaps TRBD1 (5 bases). The germline V gene encodes CDR1 MNHEY and CDR2 SMNVEV (reference sequence). The CDR3 is made up of 15 amino acids. V dropped 0 bases and J dropped 5 bases, with 10 bases sitting between them. In nucleotides, the CDR3 is TGTGCCAGCAGTTTATCTGGGGACCCGAATGAAAAACTGTTTTTT. Its translation is CASSLSGDPNEKLFF.

The chain is built from TRBV7-9 and TRBJ1-1; maybe TRBD1 (5 bases). The CDR3 is made up of 14 amino acids. Trimming took off 5 bases at V and 8 bases at J, with 18 bases between the two ends. CDR1 is SEHNR and CDR2 is FQNEAQ in the germline V gene (reference sequence). The CDR3 DNA is TGTGCCAGCAGCCTTTTGGGGACGGCGGAGGAAGCTTTCTTT. Its translation is CASSLLGTAEEAFF.

This sequence joins TRBV7-2 and TRBJ2-7; 8 positions match TRBD2. V shed 0 bases, J shed 4 bases, and the junction held 5 bases outside the gene matches. The CDR3 sequence is 15 residues long. Germline V gene data show CDR1 as SGHTA and CDR2 as FQGNSA. This CDR3 reads CASSLALAGWYEQYF. DNA of the CDR3: TGTGCCAGCAGCTTAGCTCTAGCGGGTTGGTACGAGCAGTACTTC. The full variable domain, its missing parts supplied by reference TRBV7-2 and TRBJ2-7, is GAGVSQSPSNKVTEKGKDVELRCDPISGHTALYWYRQSLGQGLEFLIYFQGNSAPDKSGLPSDRFSAERTGGSVSTLTIQRTQQEDSAVYLCASSLALAGWYEQYFGPGTRLTVT.

This chain joins TRBV7-8 and TRBJ2-7; D is tentatively TRBD1 or TRBD2 (7 bases each). The germline gives CDR1 SGHVS, CDR2 FQNEAQ. The CDR3 runs to 13 residues. V lost 6 bases to trimming and J lost 2 bases, with 11 bases between them. The CDR3 reads CASRGRGPYEQYF. CDR3 DNA: TGTGCCAGCAGGGGGAGGGGGCCCTACGAGCAGTACTTC.

The rearrangement joins TRBV6-4 to TRBJ2-1; 7 bases are a match to TRBD1. The CDR3 has 16 residues. Trimming at V came to 2 bases and at J to 1 base, leaving 5 bases not matched to a gene. Germline loops: CDR1 MRHNA, CDR2 SNTAGT. The DNA of the CDR3 is TGTGCCAGCAGTGACAACCGGGACAGTTCCTACAATGAGCAGTTCTTC. This encodes CASSDNRDSSYNEQFF.

This chain connects TRBV7-9 to TRBJ1-1, with D hard to call. Germline V gene data show CDR1 as SEHNR and CDR2 as FQNEAQ (reference sequence). There are 13 residues in the CDR3. The V end lost 1 base, the J end lost 6 bases, and 9 bases lay between the germline ends. The CDR3 region has the DNA TGTGCCAGCAGCTTAGTAGAATACGCTGAAGCTTTCTTT. Translation gives CASSLVEYAEAFF.

The chain combines TRBV27 with TRBJ2-3; the match to TRBD1 covers 9 bases. In germline, CDR1 is MNHEY, CDR2 SMNVEV (reference sequence). V was clipped by 3 bases and J by 1 base; unmatched bases: 2. The CDR3 has 15 amino acids. CDR3 DNA: TGTGCCAGCAGTTTGAGGACAGGGGGCACAGATACGCAGTATTTT. This translates into CASSLRTGGTDTQYF.

The chain couples TRBV2 to TRBJ2-7; the D is unclear. The germline V gene has CDR1 SNHLY and CDR2 FYNNEI. The CDR3 consists of 14 residues. The V gene lost 4 bases and the J gene lost 0 bases, with 10 bases spanning the gap. This chain's CDR3 is CASSVQWNSYEQYF. The CDR3 DNA reads TGTGCCAGCAGTGTACAGTGGAACTCCTACGAGCAGTACTTC.

V gene TRBV27 combines with J gene TRBJ2-2; the match to TRBD2 covers 10 bases. V trimming: 6 bases; J trimming: 3 bases; junction bases outside the gene matches: 16. CDR3 size: 19 residues. CDR1 is MNHEY and CDR2 is SMNVEV in the germline V gene (reference sequence). This CDR3 reads CASSHNGGSGGRYTGELFF. CDR3 DNA sequence: TGTGCCAGCAGCCATAATGGGGGTAGCGGGGGGAGATACACCGGGGAGCTGTTTTTT.

The chain combines TRBV5-6 with TRBJ2-7; the D gene is possibly TRBD2 (6 bases). This CDR3 spans 13 amino acids. The germline CDR1 and CDR2 sequences are SGHDT and YYEEEE. V was pared by 0 bases and J by 8 bases, with 12 bases between. The CDR3 DNA is TGTGCCAGCAGCTTGGGGGGAGGAGGTAAGCAGTACTTC. Its translation: CASSLGGGGKQYF.

This clone was observed a handful of times. The chain joins TRBV19 to TRBJ2-3; no definite D call. In germline, CDR1 is LNHDA, CDR2 SQIVND (reference sequence). V lost 5 bases, J lost 1 base, and 7 bases lay in between. The CDR3 runs to 13 residues. Here the CDR3 reads CASSFVGTDTQYF. The CDR3 nucleotides read TGTGCCAGTAGTTTTGTCGGCACAGATACGCAGTATTTT.

The V call is TRBV9, the J call TRBJ2-2; the D is unclear. CDR3 size: 16 residues. Germline values: CDR1 SGDLS, CDR2 YYNGEE. Trimming removed 0 bases at V and 4 bases at J, with 13 bases between. In DNA form, the CDR3 reads TGTGCCAGCAGCGTAGGTACATTGGCGCTCACCGGGGAGCTGTTTTTT. Protein product: CASSVGTLALTGELFF.

This chain joins TRBV5-8 and TRBJ2-7; D might be TRBD1 or TRBD2, each matching 5 bases. Trimming removed 4 bases at V and 2 bases at J, with 19 bases between. The CDR3 is made up of 16 amino acids. Per the germline V gene, CDR1 is SGHTS and CDR2 is YDEGEE. CDR3: CASSRINGTAPYEQYF. As DNA, the CDR3 is TGTGCCAGCAGCCGCATAAACGGGACCGCTCCCTACGAGCAGTACTTC. Supplemented by reference TRBV5-8 and TRBJ2-7, the full variable domain reads EAGVTQSPTHLIKTRGQQATLRCSPISGHTSVYWYQQALGLGLQFLLWYDEGEERNRGNFPPRFSGRQFPNYSSELNVNALELEDSALYLCASSRINGTAPYEQYFGPGTRLTVT.

The chain has TRBV6-1 and TRBJ2-7, with 7 bases identical to TRBD2. Losses at the gene ends were 4 bases for V and 2 bases for J; bases not matched to a gene: 2. The CDR3 length is 13 residues. Germline values: CDR1 MNHNS, CDR2 SASEGT. The DNA of the CDR3 is TGTGCCAGCAGTGTGGGGGGGACCTACGAGCAGTACTTC. Translated, it gives CASSVGGTYEQYF.

This chain links TRBV18 with TRBJ2-3; TRBD2 agrees at 8 bases. CDR1 is KGHSH, CDR2 LQKENI, per germline. J lost 2 bases, V lost 3 bases, and 13 bases had no gene match. This CDR3 comprises 18 residues. The CDR3 sequence: CASSPPFRLASPTDTQYF. For the CDR3, the DNA is TGTGCCAGCTCACCCCCTTTTCGACTAGCGAGTCCCACAGATACGCAGTATTTT.

The gene calls are TRBV7-9 and TRBJ1-2, with a possible D match to TRBD1 (6 bases). Trimming removed 6 bases from V and 2 bases from J, with 10 bases in between. CDR3 length: 13 residues. The germline V gene encodes CDR1 SEHNR and CDR2 FQNEAQ (reference sequence). CDR3 bases: TGTGCCAGCAGGGAGGACAGAAACTATGGCTACACCTTC. Its protein product is CASREDRNYGYTF.

The gene calls are TRBV4-1 and TRBJ2-6, with D uncertain. CDR1 is MGHRA and CDR2 is YSYEKL in the germline V gene. The CDR3 consists of 15 residues. Deletions cut 1 base from V and 0 bases from J, with 4 bases between. DNA of the CDR3: TGCGCCAGCAGCCAAGTGAGCTCTGGGGCCAACGTCCTGACTTTC. Protein sequence: CASSQVSSGANVLTF.

This chain connects TRBV7-2 to TRBJ1-3, with D unclear. The V end lost 0 bases, the J end lost 2 bases, and 5 bases lay between the germline ends. The CDR3 length is 14 residues. Germline lookup yields CDR1 SGHTA and CDR2 FQGNSA. The CDR3 reads CASSLAGTGNTIYF. The CDR3, as DNA: TGTGCCAGCAGCTTAGCCGGGACTGGAAACACCATATATTTT.

V usage is TRBV2 and J usage is TRBJ2-7; the D gene is possibly TRBD2 (6 bases). Germline-derived CDR1 and CDR2 are SNHLY and FYNNEI. V lost 6 bases, J lost 4 bases, and 7 bases lay in between. The CDR3 loop spans 11 amino acids. As DNA, the CDR3 is TGTGCCAGCAGCGCGGGGTACGAGCAGTACTTC. Its translation: CASSAGYEQYF.

As DNA, the CDR3 is TGTGCCAGCAAATATCCGAGCTCCTACGAGCAGTACTTC. Translation: CASKYPSSYEQYF. The rearrangement links TRBV6-1 to TRBJ2-7; no clear D. The CDR3 length is 13 residues. The ends were cut back, 7 bases at V and 0 bases at J, with 10 bases in the middle. Germline V gives CDR1 MNHNS, CDR2 SASEGT.

The chain uses TRBV10-3 and TRBJ1-2; TRBD1 is a possible D gene (5 bases). V shed 1 base and J shed 4 bases, with 10 bases lying between them. The CDR3 loop spans 14 amino acids. The V gene's germline CDR1 is ENHRY and CDR2 SYGVKD. The DNA of the CDR3 is TGTGCCATCAGTGAGTTTCCAGGGACCTATGGCTACACCTTC. Encoded protein: CAISEFPGTYGYTF.

V and J are TRBV10-3 and TRBJ1-5, with 9 bases lining up with TRBD1. This CDR3 has 15 amino acids. CDR1 ENHRY and CDR2 SYGVKD come from the germline V gene. Germline trimming cut 0 bases from V and 5 bases from J; bases unmatched to any gene: 2. The CDR3 is CAISESDRGYQPQHF. CDR3 DNA sequence: TGTGCCATCAGTGAGTCAGACAGGGGGTATCAGCCCCAGCATTTT.

This chain uses TRBV27 with TRBJ1-5, with a tentative D call TRBD1 (5 bases). The CDR3 consists of 13 residues. V was shortened by 5 bases and J by 7 bases, with 12 bases between the two germline ends. CDR1 is MNHEY and CDR2 is SMNVEV in the germline V gene (reference sequence). Written as DNA, the CDR3 is TGTGCCAGCAGTGGGGCGGGGAACCAGCCCCAGCATTTT. Translation: CASSGAGNQPQHF.